This TCR beta chain was found in a study of cytomegalovirus exposure and HLA in healthy donors. Overall study findings and caveats: Exclusion as indistinguishable affected some V segments, including TRBV6-2 and TRBV6-3.

V dropped 6 bases and J dropped 7 bases, with 18 bases sitting between them. The CDR3 sequence is 14 residues long. Germline CDR1 MNHEY, CDR2 SVGAGI. With regard to this clone: Its antigen remains unknown.

Both 60 Vbeta primers and 13 Jbeta primers went into the PCR. Original processing notes: Later analysis identified 80 million to 90 million unique TCR beta chains, 9 million to 13 million shared. TCRdb keeps only in-frame clones here, not all; method: immunoSEQ multiplex PCR. V, J and clone size reflect that table, while D and trimming were determined from the DNA. The sample lists 180,000 or so clones; 65% to 80% were seen once. This clonotype was sampled from a woman in her thirties in good health and CMV-seropositive. V and J are TRBV6-5 and TRBJ1-2; D is ambiguous. The material sequenced was PBMCs. As DNA, the CDR3 is TGTGCCAGCAGCCCGAGTAGATCGGTCTTTGGCTACACCTTC. It translates to CASSPSRSVFGYTF.